Detailed here is one T cell receptor beta chain. No antigen is known for it. Some clones are missing from TCRdb's copy, which holds only in-frame ones; the method was immunoSEQ multiplex PCR. Among under 150,000 clones listed, over 85% were seen once. The data belong to a study of T cell responses to AZD1222 COVID-19 vaccine. Findings and limits, study-wide: Donors were chiefly white British, with a greater number of females, and clonal diversity was perhaps underestimated.

Looked up from germline, CDR1 is SEHNR and CDR2 is FQNEAQ (reference sequence). Trimming shortened V by 5 bases and J by 1 base, and 11 bases separated the two germline ends. The CDR3 contains 14 residues. The sample was peripheral blood, taken on day 0 of AZD1222 vaccination. V gene TRBV7-9 combines with J gene TRBJ1-2; no firm D call. The TCR comes from an adult in good health. The CDR3 reads CASSPPGGNYGYTF. Written as DNA, the CDR3 is TGTGCCAGCAGCCCCCCGGGAGGTAACTATGGCTACACCTTC.